These 10 T cell receptor beta chains were all obtained from the same sample, sequenced in a study of T cells after yellow fever vaccination. TCRdb fed the 5' RACE reads into MiXCR, producing one record per CDR3 protein. The table lists 100,000 to 150,000 distinct CDR3 sequences, around 7.4% of them singletons, with nearly 2.5% in the top ten. The source was CD4+ T cells sorted from PBMCs, collected approximately 11 days after the first yellow fever vaccination. The receptors here all came from a young man who received the YFV17D yellow fever vaccine.

This clonotype was counted many times. The chain carries TRBV20-1 and TRBJ2-3, with a possible D match to TRBD2 (5 bases). Germline CDR1 and CDR2: DFQATT and SNEGSKA (reference sequence). Trimming removed 4 bases at V and 10 bases at J, with 24 bases between. This CDR3 contains 15 residues. CDR3 amino acids: CSATQPAAGPVAQYF. CDR3 nucleotides: TGCAGTGCTACACAACCTGCGGCGGGCCCGGTTGCGCAGTATTTT.

The chain has TRBV5-1 and TRBJ2-1; TRBD2 matches 7 bases. Germline values: CDR1 SGHRS, CDR2 YFSETQ. J gave up 5 bases and V 6 bases, and 8 bases lay outside the gene matches. The CDR3 runs 14 residues. The CDR3 region is CASTFSGANNEQFF. The CDR3 DNA sequence: TGCGCCAGCACTTTCAGCGGGGCCAACAATGAGCAGTTCTTC.

This clonotype was detected ten times or more. The chain couples TRBV7-9 to TRBJ1-1, with D possibly TRBD1 on 5 matching bases. The CDR3 has 13 amino acids. V was trimmed by 2 bases and J by 6 bases, leaving 10 bases between them. Germline V CDR1 and CDR2: SEHNR, FQNEAQ (reference sequence). The CDR3 DNA reads as TGTGCCAGCAGCTTAAATGGGGCCTCTGAAGCTTTCTTT. Its protein product is CASSLNGASEAFF.

This clonotype was seen many times. This rearrangement joins TRBV15 to TRBJ1-2, with 8 bases lining up with TRBD1. The CDR3 has 15 residues. CDR1 and CDR2 (germline): LNHNV, YYDKDF (reference sequence). V shed 4 bases, J shed 4 bases, and the junction held 8 bases outside the gene matches. The CDR3 DNA reads TGTGCCACCAGCAAACAACAGGGGGGAGCCTATGGCTACACCTTC. Its translation is CATSKQQGGAYGYTF.

This clonotype was detected ten times or more. This rearrangement joins TRBV29-1 to TRBJ2-1, with D perhaps assigned TRBD1 or TRBD2 (5 bases each). Germline assignment: CDR1 SQVTM and CDR2 ANQGSEA. The CDR3 is 13 amino acids. Trimming took 7 bases from V and 8 from J, leaving 18 bases between them. Here the CDR3 DNA reads TGCAGCGCCAAGGCCCCCCGAGGGGATGAGCAGTTCTTC. Its translation is CSAKAPRGDEQFF.

In its sample, this clonotype was seen many times. The chain employs TRBV20-1 and TRBJ2-3; D unresolved. The CDR3 extends over 12 amino acids. CDR1 is DFQATT, CDR2 SNEGSKA, per germline (reference sequence). V was clipped by 3 bases and J by 0 bases, with 4 bases between them. The DNA for the CDR3 is TGCAGTGCTAGCGGTAGCACAGATACGCAGTATTTT. Translation: CSASGSTDTQYF.

This clonotype has ten or more counts. The chain has TRBV7-9 and TRBJ1-2, with a weak D call TRBD1 (5 bases). V lost 0 bases to trimming and J lost 5 bases, with 10 bases between them. Germline-derived CDR1 and CDR2 are SEHNR and FQNEAQ (reference sequence). CDR3 length: 14 residues. CDR3 amino acids: CASSLAEPGYGYTF. The CDR3 nucleotides are TGTGCCAGCAGCTTAGCAGAACCAGGGTATGGCTACACCTTC.

This clonotype was seen a few times. The chain uses TRBV19 and TRBJ2-2; a possible D gene is TRBD2 (6 bases). Germline lookup yields CDR1 LNHDA and CDR2 SQIVND (reference sequence). V shed 7 bases and J shed 7 bases, with 13 bases lying between them. There are 13 residues in the CDR3. The CDR3 DNA reads as TGTGCCAGTACCCTGCGGGGTTACGGGGAGCTGTTTTTT. This translates into CASTLRGYGELFF.

The rearrangement links TRBV20-1 to TRBJ1-1; D gene uncertain. The CDR3 is 13 amino acids. The V gene's germline CDR1 is DFQATT and CDR2 SNEGSKA (reference sequence). V lost 6 bases, J lost 4 bases, and 15 bases lay in between. The CDR3 nucleotides read TGCAGTGCCCCGCGGAACCTGGGCACTGAAGCTTTCTTT. Amino acids: CSAPRNLGTEAFF.

This clonotype was seen at least ten times. The genes are TRBV7-2 and TRBJ1-6, with D perhaps matching TRBD1 (5 bases). Germline V gene lookup returns CDR1 SGHTA and CDR2 FQGNSA. The V end was cut by 1 base, the J end by 4 bases, with 8 bases between. The CDR3 contains 15 residues. The CDR3: CASSLVEGYNSPLHF. CDR3 DNA sequence: TGTGCCAGCAGCTTAGTTGAGGGGTATAATTCACCCCTCCACTTT.